The clone carrying this T cell receptor (beta chain) has at least ten counts. Antigen: not known. TCRdb re-derived calls from the 5' RACE reads in MiXCR, one entry per CDR3 protein. This table holds 200,000 to 250,000 distinct CDR3 sequences, approximately 7.4% found once. The data stem from a study of CD8 T cells in ankylosing spondylitis. Study outcomes and limitations: Ankylosing spondylitis blood appeared to carry a characteristic TCR beta motif of roughly eight highly homologous variants.

Specimen: blood, either unsorted or a sorted T cell fraction (not recorded which). This receptor was identified in a male donor with ankylosing spondylitis.

This chain's CDR3 is CASRGSSLAYF. The CDR3 nucleotides read TGCGCCAGCAGGGGTTCCTCCTTGGCGTACTTC. The J gene is TRBJ2-7, the V gene TRBV10-2; D uncertain. Trimming took 6 bases from V and 12 from J, leaving 15 bases between them. The CDR3 is made up of 11 amino acids. Germline V CDR1 and CDR2: WSHSY, SAAADI.